The clone carrying this TCR beta chain was detected only once. Generated by immunoSEQ multiplex PCR, the TCRdb table keeps only in-frame clones and is missing some. Of over 250,000 clones in the sample, roughly 90% were seen once. This specimen belongs to a study of blood T cell repertoires in COVID-19. The CDR3 contains 16 residues. V gave up 5 bases and J gave up 4 bases; unmatched junction bases: 7. In germline, CDR1 is MNHEY, CDR2 SMNVEV (reference sequence). This sequence joins TRBV27 and TRBJ2-7, with 14 bases fitting TRBD2. The TCR comes from a woman in her thirties who had recovered from COVID-19. The specimen sequenced was PBMCs or T cells enriched from blood (not recorded which). CDR3 sequence (DNA): TGTGCCAGCAGTCACGGGACTAGCGGGAGTGTGTACGAGCAGTACTTC. It specifies CASSHGTSGSVYEQYF.